The next 32 T cell receptor beta chains were all read from a single sample in a study of cytomegalovirus exposure and HLA in healthy donors. The table came from immunoSEQ multiplex PCR; TCRdb's copy has only in-frame clones and leaves some out. The table records about 360,000 clones, about nine tenths of them present only once. The material sequenced was PBMCs. All receptors come from a woman younger than 35 in good health and CMV-seronegative.

The chain recombines TRBV10-2 with TRBJ2-2; D call uncertain. Trimming stripped 2 bases from V and 9 bases from J, with 28 bases between. Germline CDR1 WSHSY, CDR2 SAAADI. The CDR3 spans 19 residues. Here the CDR3 reads CASSEAPFLVTPLSRELFF. CDR3 DNA: TGCGCCAGCAGTGAGGCCCCCTTTCTAGTTACTCCTCTGAGCCGGGAGCTGTTTTTT.

The chain combines TRBV28 with TRBJ2-7; no clear D. The CDR3 runs to 14 residues. From germline, CDR1 is MDHEN and CDR2 SYDVKM. The V gene lost 7 bases and the J gene lost 0 bases, with 13 bases spanning the gap. CDR3 nucleotides: TGTGCCAGCACCCACACCCCCGTCTCCTACGAGCAGTACTTC. This sequence encodes CASTHTPVSYEQYF.

The V call is TRBV5-1, the J call TRBJ2-1, with 7 bases that match TRBD1. Trimming removed 4 bases from V and 4 bases from J; junction bases left unmatched: 2. CDR1 and CDR2 (germline): SGHRS, YFSETQ. The CDR3 consists of 13 residues. The CDR3: CASSKDRYNEQFF. The CDR3 region has the DNA TGCGCCAGCAGCAAGGACAGGTACAATGAGCAGTTCTTC. The full variable domain, completed using reference TRBV5-1 and TRBJ2-1, is KAGVTQTPRYLIKTRGQQVTLSCSPISGHRSVSWYQQTPGQGLQFLFEYFSETQRNKGNFPGRFSGRQFSNSRSEMNVSTLELGDSALYLCASSKDRYNEQFFGPGTRLTVL.

CDR3: CASGPGAGRTQAYEQYF. CDR3 DNA sequence: TGCGCCAGCGGGCCTGGAGCGGGAAGAACACAAGCCTACGAGCAGTACTTC. V gene TRBV5-1 combines with J gene TRBJ2-7; 7 nucleotides line up with TRBD2. Trimming cost V 7 bases and J 2 bases; bases outside gene matches: 18. The CDR3 has 17 amino acids. Germline CDR1 is SGHRS and CDR2 is YFSETQ. The full variable domain, with the rest looked up from reference TRBV5-1 and TRBJ2-7, is KAGVTQTPRYLIKTRGQQVTLSCSPISGHRSVSWYQQTPGQGLQFLFEYFSETQRNKGNFPGRFSGRQFSNSRSEMNVSTLELGDSALYLCASGPGAGRTQAYEQYFGPGTRLTVT.

The chain links TRBV6-6 to TRBJ2-1; possible D gene TRBD2, 6 bases. The CDR3 is 12 amino acids. Trimming stripped 11 bases from V and 5 bases from J, with 13 bases between. Germline V gives CDR1 MNHNY, CDR2 SVGAGI (reference sequence). The CDR3 DNA sequence: TGTGCCTCCCGGGAGCCCGACAATGAGCAGTTCTTC. Its translation is CASREPDNEQFF.

J is TRBJ1-1 and V is TRBV7-8; 8 nucleotides align to TRBD1. J lost 4 bases, V lost 3 bases, and 7 bases had no gene match. CDR3 length: 15 residues. The germline CDR1 and CDR2 sequences are SGHVS and FQNEAQ. In nucleotides, the CDR3 is TGTGCCAGCAGCTTTGGACAGGGCTGGGGCACTGAAGCTTTCTTT. Its translation: CASSFGQGWGTEAFF. The full variable domain, with the rest looked up from reference TRBV7-8 and TRBJ1-1, is GAGVSQSPRYKVAKRGQDVALRCDPISGHVSLFWYQQALGQGPEFLTYFQNEAQLDKSGLPSDRFFAERPEGSVSTLKIQRTQQEDSAVYLCASSFGQGWGTEAFFGQGTRLTVV.

The rearrangement uses TRBV30 and TRBJ2-7, with a weak D call TRBD2 (6 bases). The CDR3 totals 13 residues. The germline CDR1 and CDR2 sequences are GTSNPN and SVGIG (reference sequence). Trimming cost V 1 base and J 2 bases, with 9 bases left between them. The CDR3 loop reads CAWSAGRPYEQYF. CDR3 bases: TGTGCCTGGAGTGCCGGGAGACCCTACGAGCAGTACTTC.

This sequence joins TRBV5-1 and TRBJ2-3, with D possibly matching TRBD1 (5 bases). Trimming shortened V by 8 bases and J by 6 bases, and 13 bases separated the two germline ends. The CDR3 consists of 12 residues. Per the germline V gene, CDR1 is SGHRS and CDR2 is YFSETQ. The CDR3 region is CASIGAADTQYF. Written as DNA, the CDR3 is TGCGCCAGTATAGGGGCAGCCGATACGCAGTATTTT.

The chain couples TRBV28 to TRBJ1-5, with a possible D match to TRBD1 (6 bases). Germline CDR1 MDHEN, CDR2 SYDVKM. Trimming left V 8 bases short and J 2 bases short, with 10 bases between. The CDR3 is 13 amino acids. This CDR3 is CASATGRNQPQHF. As DNA, the CDR3 is TGTGCCAGCGCTACAGGGCGCAATCAGCCCCAGCATTTT.

This clone was observed a few times. This rearrangement joins TRBV18 to TRBJ1-4, with D possibly being TRBD1 (6 bases). The CDR3 is 16 residues long. Between the trimmed V and J ends, which lost 3 bases and 4 bases, there was a span of 15 bases. CDR1 is KGHSH and CDR2 is LQKENI in the germline V gene. CDR3 sequence reads: CASSPIRGTVNEKLFF. The CDR3 bases are TGTGCCAGCTCACCTATCAGGGGTACAGTTAATGAAAAACTGTTTTTT.

This chain links TRBV7-2 with TRBJ2-2; 13 bases fit TRBD2. The germline V gene has CDR1 SGHTA and CDR2 FQGNSA. The CDR3 loop spans 14 amino acids. Trimming took 6 bases from V and 6 from J; bases not matched to a gene: 1. The CDR3 spells CASRGLAGAGELFF. The CDR3 region has the DNA TGTGCCAGCAGAGGACTAGCGGGAGCCGGGGAGCTGTTTTTT.

The rearrangement joins TRBV2 to TRBJ1-2, with 9 bases identical to TRBD1. This CDR3 is built from 13 residues. CDR1 is SNHLY and CDR2 is FYNNEI in the germline V gene. V was pared by 6 bases and J by 7 bases, with 6 bases of the junction left unmatched. The CDR3 reads CASSLQGAFGYTF. CDR3 DNA sequence: TGTGCCAGCAGCCTACAGGGGGCGTTTGGCTACACCTTC.

The chain combines TRBV7-8 with TRBJ1-5, with D perhaps matching TRBD1 (6 bases). V lost 4 bases, J lost 3 bases, and 16 bases lay in between. This CDR3 has 16 residues. CDR1 and CDR2 (germline): SGHVS, FQNEAQ. CDR3 amino acids: CASSWGRWIINQPQHF. In DNA, the CDR3 is TGTGCCAGCAGCTGGGGGCGGTGGATAATCAATCAGCCCCAGCATTTT.

The rearrangement joins TRBV19 to TRBJ1-5; TRBD1 matches at 9 bases. Germline-derived CDR1 and CDR2 are LNHDA and SQIVND (reference sequence). The V segment lost 5 bases and the J segment 7 bases; nucleotides outside the gene matches: 6. This CDR3 contains 14 residues. The CDR3 protein is CASSHRGLGQPQHF. The CDR3 region has the DNA TGTGCCAGTAGTCACAGGGGGCTAGGGCAGCCCCAGCATTTT.

The V and J genes are TRBV7-9 and TRBJ1-4; D call uncertain. The germline CDR1 and CDR2 sequences are SEHNR and FQNEAQ (reference sequence). The CDR3 extends over 14 amino acids. The V and J ends lost 1 base and 5 bases respectively, with 8 bases between them. CDR3 region: CASSLGGPNEKLFF. DNA of the CDR3: TGTGCCAGCAGCTTAGGTGGCCCAAATGAAAAACTGTTTTTT.

The J gene is TRBJ1-4, the V gene TRBV4-2; perhaps TRBD1 as D (5 bases). This CDR3 contains 16 residues. The ends were cut back, 0 bases at V and 6 bases at J, with 14 bases in the middle. Germline values: CDR1 LGHNA, CDR2 YNFKEQ. The CDR3 nucleotides read TGTGCCAGCAGCCAAGAACTTGATTGGGGCCATGAAAAACTGTTTTTT. It translates to CASSQELDWGHEKLFF.

The chain uses TRBV5-6 and TRBJ1-2; D perhaps matches TRBD1 (6 bases). Germline-derived CDR1 and CDR2 are SGHDT and YYEEEE. Trimming took 2 bases from V and 4 from J, leaving 9 bases between them. There are 13 residues in the CDR3. CDR3 in DNA: TGTGCCAGCAGCTTTCAGGGGATCTATGGCTACACCTTC. This encodes CASSFQGIYGYTF.

The rearrangement links TRBV4-1 to TRBJ2-1; tentatively, D is TRBD1 (6 bases). CDR1 is MGHRA and CDR2 is YSYEKL in the germline V gene. The CDR3 length is 16 residues. V lost 3 bases and J lost 7, with 19 bases in between. The CDR3 loop reads CASSHKQGGLMNEQFF. CDR3 coding DNA: TGCGCCAGCAGCCATAAACAGGGTGGGCTCATGAATGAGCAGTTCTTC.

The V gene is TRBV5-1, the J gene TRBJ2-5; no firm D call. Germline CDR1 and CDR2: SGHRS and YFSETQ. The CDR3 has 14 residues. Trimming left V 4 bases short and J 5 bases short, with 15 bases between. The chain's CDR3 is CASSMGLNEETQYF. CDR3 DNA sequence: TGCGCCAGCAGCATGGGATTGAATGAGGAGACCCAGTACTTC.

This sequence joins TRBV28 and TRBJ2-7, with 11 bases matching TRBD2. The J segment lost 1 base and the V segment lost 7 bases, leaving 9 bases of the junction unmatched. Per germline, CDR1 MDHEN and CDR2 SYDVKM. The CDR3 totals 16 residues. CDR3 sequence: CASKETGTSGSYEQYF. CDR3 DNA: TGTGCCAGCAAGGAGACCGGGACTAGCGGATCCTACGAGCAGTACTTC.

The V and J genes are TRBV2 and TRBJ2-7; the D gene is possibly TRBD2 (6 bases). The CDR3 totals 13 residues. The ends were cut back, 3 bases at V and 5 bases at J, with 11 bases in the middle. Germline loops: CDR1 SNHLY, CDR2 FYNNEI. This CDR3 is CASSEAGRNEQYF. Here the CDR3 DNA reads TGTGCCAGCAGTGAGGCAGGGAGGAACGAGCAGTACTTC.

V usage is TRBV27 and J usage is TRBJ2-7, with TRBD2 identical over 9 bases. The germline V gene has CDR1 MNHEY and CDR2 SMNVEV (reference sequence). Unmatched junction bases numbered 3, after V lost 6 bases and J lost 3 bases. The CDR3 spans 13 residues. This CDR3 reads CASRVAGVYEQYF. The CDR3 nucleotides read TGTGCCAGCAGGGTAGCGGGAGTCTACGAGCAGTACTTC.

The chain has TRBV29-1 and TRBJ2-5, with D perhaps TRBD1 (5 bases). V gave up 4 bases and J gave up 2 bases, with 11 bases separating them. Germline values: CDR1 SQVTM, CDR2 ANQGSEA. The CDR3 has 13 amino acids. Written as DNA, the CDR3 is TGCAGCGTTGGATTTGGGGCTCAAGAGACCCAGTACTTC. This encodes CSVGFGAQETQYF.

The chain has TRBV4-1 and TRBJ1-2; the D gene is possibly TRBD1 (5 bases). CDR1 and CDR2 from the germline V gene are MGHRA and YSYEKL. V lost 3 bases, J lost 0 bases, and 17 bases lay in between. This CDR3 contains 17 residues. This CDR3 is CASSQQQTETSNYGYTF. As DNA, the CDR3 is TGCGCCAGCAGCCAGCAGCAGACAGAAACCTCTAACTATGGCTACACCTTC.

This rearrangement joins TRBV28 to TRBJ1-5; D is unresolved. With 6 bases removed from V and 2 bases from J, the gap between germline ends came to 20 bases. The CDR3 is 17 residues long. Germline V gene sequence: CDR1 MDHEN, CDR2 SYDVKM. The chain's CDR3 is CASRSFLGMRGNQPQHF. CDR3 DNA: TGTGCCAGCAGATCGTTTTTGGGGATGAGGGGCAATCAGCCCCAGCATTTT.

As concerns this clone: The sample contains more than one DNA sequence encoding this CDR3. The V gene is TRBV30, the J gene TRBJ2-7; perhaps TRBD2 as D (5 bases). The germline gives CDR1 GTSNPN, CDR2 SVGIG (reference sequence). Trimming took off 2 bases at V and 0 bases at J, with 8 bases between the two ends. The CDR3 runs to 13 residues. This chain's CDR3 is CAWSSGSSYEQYF. The CDR3 DNA reads TGTGCCTGGAGTAGCGGAAGCTCCTACGAGCAGTACTTC.

This clone was found a few times. V gene TRBV4-1 combines with J gene TRBJ2-7; 7 nucleotides align to TRBD1. CDR1 is MGHRA and CDR2 is YSYEKL in the germline V gene. V lost 4 bases, J lost 0 bases, and 6 bases stayed unmatched. This CDR3 region has 15 residues. This CDR3 is CASSLGTAYSYEQYF. The CDR3 nucleotides read TGCGCCAGCAGCCTCGGGACAGCTTACTCCTACGAGCAGTACTTC.

The CDR3 sequence: CASNPGQGYNEQFF. CDR3 in DNA: TGTGCCAGCAATCCGGGACAGGGGTACAATGAGCAGTTCTTC. J is TRBJ2-1 and V is TRBV13; TRBD1 agrees at 10 bases. This CDR3 spans 14 amino acids. Unmatched junction bases numbered 4, after V lost 7 bases and J lost 4 bases. Germline values: CDR1 PRHDT, CDR2 FYEKMQ (reference sequence).

J is TRBJ1-1 and V is TRBV27; 8 nucleotides agree with TRBD1. CDR1 and CDR2 from the germline V gene are MNHEY and SMNVEV (reference sequence). J lost 6 bases, V lost 1 base, and 4 bases had no gene match. This CDR3 has 14 residues. The DNA for the CDR3 is TGTGCCAGCAGTTTATTCTCAGGGGGCGCTGAAGCTTTCTTT. This gives the protein CASSLFSGGAEAFF.

This chain links TRBV5-1 with TRBJ2-7, with 9 bases aligning to TRBD2. Germline trimming cut 4 bases from V and 5 bases from J; bases unmatched to any gene: 13. There are 16 residues in the CDR3. From germline, CDR1 is SGHRS and CDR2 YFSETQ. CDR3 DNA sequence: TGCGCCAGCAGCCGCCCAATCCCGGGACTAGCCGACGAGCAGTACTTC. This codes for CASSRPIPGLADEQYF.

The chain is built from TRBV2 and TRBJ1-4, with D hard to call. The CDR3 consists of 13 residues. Germline V CDR1 and CDR2: SNHLY, FYNNEI. V was trimmed by 8 bases and J by 7 bases, leaving 14 bases between them. The CDR3 is CASSYGWIEKLFF. The CDR3 nucleotides read TGTGCCAGCTCATACGGGTGGATTGAAAAACTGTTTTTT.

This chain joins TRBV9 and TRBJ1-2; 8 bases map to TRBD1. Looked up from germline, CDR1 is SGDLS and CDR2 is YYNGEE. Losses at the gene ends were 3 bases for V and 6 bases for J; bases not matched to a gene: 13. CDR3 size: 16 residues. CDR3 nucleotides: TGTGCCAGCAGCGGAGGAGGACAGGGACTGTCGAATGGCTACACCTTC. Translated: CASSGGGQGLSNGYTF.